One and the same sample provided the 28 T cell receptor beta chains below, sequenced in a study of beta chain features in type 1 diabetes. General study points: Significant though moderate, a shortening of TCRB CDR3s appeared in all four CD4+ subsets of Type 1 diabetes patients.

For these receptors, no antigen is known. Every bit of the isolated RNA underwent reverse transcription, so sequencing read expressed TCRB transcripts. Assay: immunoSEQ multiplex PCR; the TCRdb copy retains only in-frame clones and omits some. The sample shows approximately 270,000 clones, roughly an eighth of them seen only once. Sequencing was done on a sample of naive CD4+ T cells from blood. These receptors were obtained from a young man with type 1 diabetes.

The V call is TRBV15, the J call TRBJ2-3; the match to TRBD2 covers 13 bases. CDR3 length equals 17 residues. Germline V lookup: CDR1 LNHNV, CDR2 YYDKDF (reference sequence). V gave up 6 bases and J gave up 5 bases; unmatched junction bases: 11. CDR3 sequence: CATRRTSGSMGLDTQYF. CDR3 nucleotides: TGTGCCACCAGGAGGACTAGCGGGAGTATGGGGTTAGATACGCAGTATTTT.

The sample holds a few counts of this clone. The chain combines TRBV5-1 with TRBJ1-2; the match to TRBD1 covers 12 bases. J gave up 3 bases and V 4 bases, and 4 bases lay outside the gene matches. Germline-derived CDR1 and CDR2 are SGHRS and YFSETQ. The CDR3 has 15 amino acids. The CDR3 spells CASSPGQGAYYGYTF. CDR3 in DNA: TGCGCCAGCAGCCCGGGACAGGGGGCATACTATGGCTACACCTTC.

This clone was found a few times. The chain employs TRBV6-5 and TRBJ2-7, with D tentatively TRBD2 (6 bases). The V end lost 0 bases, the J end lost 3 bases, and 9 bases lay between the germline ends. The CDR3 spans 14 residues. Germline V lookup: CDR1 MNHEY, CDR2 SVGAGI. The chain's CDR3 is CASSYSDGSYEQYF. The CDR3, as DNA: TGTGCCAGCAGTTACTCGGACGGGAGCTACGAGCAGTACTTC.

The V gene is TRBV18, the J gene TRBJ2-7, with 7 bases that match TRBD1. Germline CDR1 is KGHSH and CDR2 is LQKENI. The J segment lost 4 bases and the V segment lost 5 bases, leaving 5 bases of the junction unmatched. This CDR3 has 13 amino acids. As DNA, the CDR3 is TGTGCCAGCTCAGAACAGGGGAAGTACGAGCAGTACTTC. Encoded protein: CASSEQGKYEQYF.

This clone has just a few counts. The chain carries TRBV25-1 and TRBJ2-3; TRBD1 aligns across 11 bases. With 8 bases clipped from V and 3 bases from J, the junction kept 4 bases outside the gene matches. This CDR3 comprises 14 residues. CDR1 is MGHDK, CDR2 SYGVNS, per germline. Here the CDR3 DNA reads TGTGCCAGCGGAGGACAGGGGGCAACAGATACGCAGTATTTT. Translation gives CASGGQGATDTQYF.

The chain employs TRBV7-9 and TRBJ2-7; possible D gene TRBD1, 6 bases. The CDR3 is 15 residues long. V lost 8 bases, J lost 5 bases, and 22 bases lay in between. Germline loops: CDR1 SEHNR, CDR2 FQNEAQ (reference sequence). The DNA of the CDR3 is TGTGCCAGCCCACCCCCGGGCAGGGGAGCCCACGAGCAGTACTTC. This translates into CASPPPGRGAHEQYF.

The V call is TRBV25-1, the J call TRBJ1-5; 8 bases match TRBD1. J gave up 1 base and V 4 bases, and 6 bases lay outside the gene matches. From germline, CDR1 is MGHDK and CDR2 SYGVNS. This CDR3 is 16 amino acids long. CDR3 DNA sequence: TGTGCCAGCAGTGGGACCCAGGGGGCCAGCAATCAGCCCCAGCATTTT. Protein: CASSGTQGASNQPQHF.

V and J are TRBV7-3 and TRBJ2-3; 10 nucleotides agree with TRBD2. J lost 0 bases, V lost 5 bases, and 5 bases had no gene match. Germline V gives CDR1 SGHTA, CDR2 FQGTGA. This CDR3 region has 16 residues. The CDR3 region has the DNA TGTGCCAGCAGCCAGACTAGCGGGTTTAGCACAGATACGCAGTATTTT. It is translated as CASSQTSGFSTDTQYF.

The genes are TRBV4-2 and TRBJ2-2, with D hard to call. Germline CDR1 is LGHNA and CDR2 is YNFKEQ. V was trimmed by 1 base and J by 6 bases, leaving 9 bases between them. The CDR3 runs to 14 residues. CDR3 coding DNA: TGTGCCAGCAGCCAAGCTCTAGGTTCCGGGGAGCTGTTTTTT. It yields the protein CASSQALGSGELFF.

The chain recombines TRBV25-1 with TRBJ2-7, with D maybe TRBD2 (6 bases). The V and J ends lost 8 bases and 2 bases respectively, with 16 bases between them. The CDR3 has 14 residues. CDR1 and CDR2 from the germline V gene are MGHDK and SYGVNS. The CDR3: CASDPGRIPYEQYF. The CDR3, as DNA: TGTGCCAGCGACCCCGGGAGAATCCCCTACGAGCAGTACTTC.

The V gene is TRBV15, the J gene TRBJ2-5, with 10 positions matching TRBD1. Germline trimming cut 0 bases from V and 9 bases from J; bases unmatched to any gene: 10. Germline values: CDR1 LNHNV, CDR2 YYDKDF (reference sequence). This CDR3 region has 16 residues. Written as DNA, the CDR3 is TGTGCCACCAGCAGAGATTTGGGACAGGGGTTAGGGGCCCAGTACTTC. Its protein product is CATSRDLGQGLGAQYF.

A few counts support this clone. The gene calls are TRBV5-1 and TRBJ2-7; maybe TRBD1 (5 bases). Trimming left V 4 bases short and J 0 bases short, with 11 bases between. The CDR3 covers 14 residues. Germline V gives CDR1 SGHRS, CDR2 YFSETQ. The chain's CDR3 is CASSPRTSSYEQYF. CDR3 sequence (DNA): TGCGCCAGCAGCCCCAGGACAAGCTCCTACGAGCAGTACTTC.

The gene calls are TRBV6-1 and TRBJ2-3; 7 bases are shared with TRBD2. Germline V lookup: CDR1 MNHNS, CDR2 SASEGT. The CDR3 runs 15 residues. V was clipped by 6 bases and J by 4 bases; unmatched bases: 10. The CDR3 loop reads CASRERSSGADTQYF. The DNA of the CDR3 is TGTGCCAGCAGAGAAAGGAGCAGCGGGGCAGATACGCAGTATTTT.

The J gene is TRBJ2-1, the V gene TRBV30, with a weak D call TRBD2 (6 bases). Trimming removed 2 bases at V and 5 bases at J, with 10 bases between. Germline CDR1 reads GTSNPN; CDR2 reads SVGIG (reference sequence). The CDR3 contains 13 residues. CDR3: CAWSSRGNNEQFF. CDR3 bases: TGTGCCTGGAGTTCGCGGGGAAACAATGAGCAGTTCTTC.

A few counts support this clone. Here the CDR3 reads CASSVDRTSYEQYF. DNA of the CDR3: TGTGCCAGCAGTGTGGACAGGACCTCCTACGAGCAGTACTTC. The chain joins TRBV6-1 to TRBJ2-7, with 7 bases that match TRBD1. The CDR3 runs 14 residues. V trimming: 4 bases; J trimming: 0 bases; junction bases outside the gene matches: 3. Germline V CDR1 and CDR2: MNHNS, SASEGT.

The chain recombines TRBV11-2 with TRBJ2-1; no clear D. The CDR3 runs to 13 residues. The germline V and J ends were trimmed by 0 bases and 7 bases, with 7 bases remaining between them. Germline loops: CDR1 SGHAT, CDR2 FQNNGV. The CDR3 is CASSLDRLNEQFF. The DNA of the CDR3 is TGTGCCAGCAGCTTAGATCGTTTGAATGAGCAGTTCTTC.

The chain combines TRBV7-6 with TRBJ1-1; D not resolved. The CDR3 totals 14 residues. Looked up from germline, CDR1 is SGHVS and CDR2 is FNYEAQ. The V and J ends lost 5 bases and 1 base respectively, with 11 bases between them. The CDR3: CASSPLTGNTEAFF. The CDR3, as DNA: TGTGCCAGCAGCCCCCTTACGGGGAACACTGAAGCTTTCTTT.

This clone was detected only a few times. J is TRBJ1-4 and V is TRBV25-1; the match to TRBD1 covers 10 bases. There are 15 residues in the CDR3. The germline gives CDR1 MGHDK, CDR2 SYGVNS. Germline trimming cut 5 bases from V and 8 bases from J; bases unmatched to any gene: 8. DNA of the CDR3: TGTGCCAGCAGTTATACGGGGACAGGGGTAGAAAAACTGTTTTTT. Translation: CASSYTGTGVEKLFF.

A few counts support this clone. The chain carries TRBV27 and TRBJ2-7; a possible D gene is TRBD2 (6 bases). The CDR3 covers 14 residues. Germline V lookup: CDR1 MNHEY, CDR2 SMNVEV (reference sequence). Trimming shortened V by 6 bases and J by 9 bases, and 21 bases separated the two germline ends. CDR3 in DNA: TGTGCCAGCAGGGGAGCGGGCTCCGGGCATGGGCAGTACTTC. Its protein product is CASRGAGSGHGQYF.

This clone was picked up a small number of times. V is TRBV15 and J is TRBJ2-7, with D possibly matching TRBD1 (6 bases). The CDR3 is made up of 12 amino acids. In germline, CDR1 is LNHNV, CDR2 YYDKDF (reference sequence). Trimming pared 3 bases from V and 6 bases from J, leaving 9 bases between. In nucleotides, the CDR3 is TGTGCCACCAGCAGCCCCAGGGGCGAGCAGTACTTC. Translating it yields CATSSPRGEQYF. Variable domain in full (rest from reference TRBV15 and TRBJ2-7): DAMVIQNPRYQVTQFGKPVTLSCSQTLNHNVMYWYQQKSSQAPKLLFHYYDKDFNNEADTPDNFQSRRPNTSFCFLDIRSPGLGDTAMYLCATSSPRGEQYFGPGTRLTVT.

V and J are TRBV9 and TRBJ2-1; possibly TRBD1 for D (5 bases). Trimming cost V 4 bases and J 5 bases, with 22 bases left between them. The V gene's germline CDR1 is SGDLS and CDR2 YYNGEE. The CDR3 totals 17 residues. The DNA of the CDR3 is TGTGCCAGCAGCCCTCGAAGGGGCAGGGCTGCCCACAATGAGCAGTTCTTC. It codes for CASSPRRGRAAHNEQFF. Together with reference TRBV9 and TRBJ2-1, the CDR3 gives the full variable domain: DSGVTQTPKHLITATGQRVTLRCSPRSGDLSVYWYQQSLDQGLQFLIQYYNGEERAKGNILERFSAQQFPDLHSELNLSSLELGDSALYFCASSPRRGRAAHNEQFFGPGTRLTVL.

V usage is TRBV5-4 and J usage is TRBJ2-5, with a tentative D call TRBD2 (6 bases). V shed 4 bases and J shed 3 bases, with 16 bases lying between them. This CDR3 is built from 15 residues. Germline CDR1 reads SGHNT; CDR2 reads YYREEE (reference sequence). CDR3 amino acids: CASSPGGNWEETQYF. DNA for the CDR3: TGTGCCAGCAGCCCCGGAGGGAATTGGGAAGAGACCCAGTACTTC.

This chain links TRBV7-9 with TRBJ2-1; D is possibly TRBD2 (5 bases). The CDR3 is 12 amino acids. The germline V gene encodes CDR1 SEHNR and CDR2 FQNEAQ (reference sequence). V lost 6 bases to trimming and J lost 9 bases, with 12 bases between them. The CDR3 region is CASRTTRGEQFF. Here the CDR3 DNA reads TGTGCCAGCAGGACTACCCGGGGTGAGCAGTTCTTC. Supplemented by reference TRBV7-9 and TRBJ2-1, the full variable domain reads DTGVSQNPRHKITKRGQNVTFRCDPISEHNRLYWYRQTLGQGPEFLTYFQNEAQLEKSRLLSDRFSAERPKGSFSTLEIQRTEQGDSAMYLCASRTTRGEQFFGPGTRLTVL.

DNA of the CDR3: TGTGCCAGCAGTCCCCGGTCAGCCAAAAACATTCAGTACTTC. Amino acid sequence: CASSPRSAKNIQYF. The chain is built from TRBV6-1 and TRBJ2-4; D remains unclear. This CDR3 is 14 amino acids long. Deletions cut 5 bases from V and 0 bases from J, with 8 bases between. Germline CDR1 reads MNHNS; CDR2 reads SASEGT.

This clone has only a few counts. The CDR3 is CSVAFGTSGRKIGNEQFF. The DNA of the CDR3 is TGCAGCGTTGCCTTCGGGACTAGCGGGAGGAAAATTGGCAATGAGCAGTTCTTC. V usage is TRBV29-1 and J usage is TRBJ2-1, with 15 bases matching TRBD2. V was pared by 4 bases and J by 6 bases, with 13 bases of the junction left unmatched. In germline, CDR1 is SQVTM, CDR2 ANQGSEA. This CDR3 has 18 residues.

The gene calls are TRBV5-1 and TRBJ2-1, with 9 nucleotides matching TRBD2. Germline V gene data show CDR1 as SGHRS and CDR2 as YFSETQ. Losses at the gene ends were 0 bases for V and 10 bases for J; bases not matched to a gene: 8. This CDR3 is built from 15 residues. This CDR3 reads CASSLVVAGAREQFF. CDR3 nucleotides: TGCGCCAGCAGCTTGGTAGTAGCGGGAGCTCGGGAGCAGTTCTTC.

V and J are TRBV30 and TRBJ1-1; D might be TRBD1 (6 bases). The CDR3 has 14 residues. Germline V CDR1 and CDR2: GTSNPN, SVGIG (reference sequence). Trimming removed 3 bases from V and 4 bases from J, with 15 bases in between. CDR3 DNA: TGTGCCTGGAGCCTTACAGGGATTGGCACTGAAGCTTTCTTT. It specifies CAWSLTGIGTEAFF.

The J gene is TRBJ2-1, the V gene TRBV6-1, with 10 bases aligning to TRBD2. Germline V lookup: CDR1 MNHNS, CDR2 SASEGT. This CDR3 region has 16 residues. Losses at the gene ends were 1 base for V and 7 bases for J; bases not matched to a gene: 7. CDR3 DNA: TGTGCCAGCAGTGAAGACCCTAGCGGGAGTTGGAATGAGCAGTTCTTC. Its protein is CASSEDPSGSWNEQFF.